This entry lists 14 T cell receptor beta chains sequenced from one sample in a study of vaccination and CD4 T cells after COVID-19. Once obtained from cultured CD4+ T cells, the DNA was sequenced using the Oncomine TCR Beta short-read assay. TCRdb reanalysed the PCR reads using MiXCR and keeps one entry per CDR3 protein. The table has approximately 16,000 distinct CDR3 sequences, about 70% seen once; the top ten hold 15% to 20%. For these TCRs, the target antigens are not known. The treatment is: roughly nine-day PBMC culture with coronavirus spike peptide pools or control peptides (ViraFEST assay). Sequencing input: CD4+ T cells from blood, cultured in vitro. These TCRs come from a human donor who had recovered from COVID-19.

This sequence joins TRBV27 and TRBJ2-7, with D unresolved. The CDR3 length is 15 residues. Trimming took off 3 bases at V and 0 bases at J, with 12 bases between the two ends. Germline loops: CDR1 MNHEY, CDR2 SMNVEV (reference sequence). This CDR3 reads CASSFIGRSSYEQYF. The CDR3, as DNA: TGTGCCAGCAGTTTTATTGGTAGGAGCTCCTACGAGCAGTACTTC.

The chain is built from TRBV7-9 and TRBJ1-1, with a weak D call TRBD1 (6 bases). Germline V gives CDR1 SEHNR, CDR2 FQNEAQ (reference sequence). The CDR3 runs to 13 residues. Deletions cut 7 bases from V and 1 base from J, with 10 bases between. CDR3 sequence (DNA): TGTGCCAGCATCGGAGGGGGGAACACTGAAGCTTTCTTT. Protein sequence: CASIGGGNTEAFF.

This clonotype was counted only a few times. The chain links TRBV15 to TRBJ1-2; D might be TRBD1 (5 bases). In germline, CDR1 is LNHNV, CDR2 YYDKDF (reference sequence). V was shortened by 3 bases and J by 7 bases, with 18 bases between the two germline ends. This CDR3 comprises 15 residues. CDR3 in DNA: TGTGCCACCAGCAGTCCGGGACTTCTGAGTTTTGGCTACACCTTC. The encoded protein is CATSSPGLLSFGYTF.

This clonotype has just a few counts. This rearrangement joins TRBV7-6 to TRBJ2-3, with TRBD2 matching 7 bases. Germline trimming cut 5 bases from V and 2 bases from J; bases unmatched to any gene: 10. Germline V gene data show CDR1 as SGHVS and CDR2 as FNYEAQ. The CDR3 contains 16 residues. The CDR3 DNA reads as TGTGCCAGCAGCCCCCGCCTGACTAGCCTCACAGATACGCAGTATTTT. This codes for CASSPRLTSLTDTQYF.

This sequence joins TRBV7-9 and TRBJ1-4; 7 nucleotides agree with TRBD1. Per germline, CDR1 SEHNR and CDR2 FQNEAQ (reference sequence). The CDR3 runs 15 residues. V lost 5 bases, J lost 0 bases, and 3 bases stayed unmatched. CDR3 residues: CASSPGTATNEKLFF. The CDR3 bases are TGTGCCAGCAGCCCCGGGACAGCAACTAATGAAAAACTGTTTTTT.

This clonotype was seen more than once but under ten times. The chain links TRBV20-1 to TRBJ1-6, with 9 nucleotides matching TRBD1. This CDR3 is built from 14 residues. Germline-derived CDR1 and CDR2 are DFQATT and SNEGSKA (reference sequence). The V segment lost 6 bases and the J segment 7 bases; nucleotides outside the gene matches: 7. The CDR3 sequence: CSAVDRGRNSPLHF. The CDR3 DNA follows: TGCAGTGCCGTAGACAGGGGGAGGAATTCACCCCTCCACTTT.

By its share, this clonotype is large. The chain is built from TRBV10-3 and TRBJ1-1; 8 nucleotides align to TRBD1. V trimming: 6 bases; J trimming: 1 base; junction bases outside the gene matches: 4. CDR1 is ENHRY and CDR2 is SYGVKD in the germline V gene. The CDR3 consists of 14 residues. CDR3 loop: CAIRGQVGNTEAFF. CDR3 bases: TGTGCCATCAGGGGACAGGTGGGGAACACTGAAGCTTTCTTT.

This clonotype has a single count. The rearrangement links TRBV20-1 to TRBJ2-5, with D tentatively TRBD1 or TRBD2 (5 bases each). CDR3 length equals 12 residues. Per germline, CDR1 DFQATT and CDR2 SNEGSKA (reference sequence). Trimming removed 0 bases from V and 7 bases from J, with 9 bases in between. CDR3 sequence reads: CSAREGRVTQYF. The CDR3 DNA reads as TGCAGTGCTAGAGAGGGACGGGTGACCCAGTACTTC.

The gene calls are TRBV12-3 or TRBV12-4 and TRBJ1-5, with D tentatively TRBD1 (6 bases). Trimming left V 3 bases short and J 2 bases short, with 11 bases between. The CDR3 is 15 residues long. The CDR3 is CASSFVGAGNQPQHF. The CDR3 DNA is TGTGCCAGCAGTTTTGTGGGGGCGGGCAATCAGCCCCAGCATTTT.

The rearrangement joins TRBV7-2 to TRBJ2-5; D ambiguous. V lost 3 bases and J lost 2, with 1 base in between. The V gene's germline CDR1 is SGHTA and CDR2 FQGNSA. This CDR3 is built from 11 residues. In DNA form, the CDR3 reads TGTGCCAGCAGCTTGCAAGAGACCCAGTACTTC. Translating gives CASSLQETQYF.

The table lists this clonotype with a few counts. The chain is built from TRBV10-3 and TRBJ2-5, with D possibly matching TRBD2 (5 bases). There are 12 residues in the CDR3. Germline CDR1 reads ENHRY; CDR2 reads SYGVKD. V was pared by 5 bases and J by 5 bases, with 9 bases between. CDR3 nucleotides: TGTGCCATCAGTAGCGGTAGCGAGACCCAGTACTTC. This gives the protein CAISSGSETQYF.

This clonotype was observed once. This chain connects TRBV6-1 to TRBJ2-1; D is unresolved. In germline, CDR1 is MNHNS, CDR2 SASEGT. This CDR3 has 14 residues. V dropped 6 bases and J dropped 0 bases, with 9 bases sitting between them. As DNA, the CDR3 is TGTGCCAGCAGCCCATCTAGCTCCTACAATGAGCAGTTCTTC. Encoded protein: CASSPSSSYNEQFF.

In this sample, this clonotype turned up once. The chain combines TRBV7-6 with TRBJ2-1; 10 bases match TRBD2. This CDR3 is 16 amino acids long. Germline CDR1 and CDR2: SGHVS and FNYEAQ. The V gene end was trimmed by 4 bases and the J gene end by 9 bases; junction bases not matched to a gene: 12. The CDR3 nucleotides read TGTGCCAGCAGCTCCCTAGCGGGAGTCAGACTGGGTGAGCAGTTCTTC. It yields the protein CASSSLAGVRLGEQFF.

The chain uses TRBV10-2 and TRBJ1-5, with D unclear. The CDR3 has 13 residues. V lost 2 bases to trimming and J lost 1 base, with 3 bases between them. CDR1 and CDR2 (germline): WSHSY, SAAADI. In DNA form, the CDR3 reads TGCGCCAGCAGTGAGAACAGCAATCAGCCCCAGCATTTT. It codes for CASSENSNQPQHF.